This is a list of T cell receptor beta chains from one sample in a study of blood T cell repertoires in COVID-19. The protocol was immunoSEQ multiplex PCR, while the TCRdb copy is restricted to in-frame clones and leaves out a portion. Of roughly 150,000 clones in the sample, 82% are singletons; the top ten hold 15% to 20%. Sequenced input: PBMCs or T cells enriched from blood (not recorded which). The receptors were sampled from a man between 60 and 70 years old who had recovered from COVID-19. Each CDR3 is given with its conserved first and last residue. D genes are given only for firm matches. Part of the rows lack a size; the others show once, few, many or a class for expanded clones.

J gene: TRBJ1-2
clone size: once
V gene: TRBV7-2
D gene: NA
CDR3 DNA: TGTGCCAGCAGCTCACGGGACTTTTTCGGCTATGGCTACACCTTC
CDR3 protein: CASSSRDFFGYGYTF

J gene: TRBJ1-2
clone size: NA
V gene: TRBV28
D gene: TRBD1
CDR3 DNA: TGTGCCAGCAGTGGACCGGGACAGGGGGCGCGTAACACCTTC
CDR3 protein: CASSGPGQGARNTF

J gene: TRBJ2-7
clone size: once
V gene: TRBV4-2
D gene: TRBD2
CDR3 DNA: TGTGCCAGCAGCCAAGCTTACGGGACTAGCGACTCCGAGCAGTACTTC
CDR3 protein: CASSQAYGTSDSEQYF

J gene: TRBJ1-5
clone size: NA
V gene: TRBV28
D gene: NA
CDR3 DNA: TGTGCCAGCAGTTTCCTACAGAACAATCAGCCCCAGCATTTT
CDR3 protein: CASSFLQNNQPQHF

J gene: TRBJ2-1
clone size: NA
V gene: TRBV21-1
D gene: NA
CDR3 DNA: TGTGCCAGCAGCAAAGCTGGGGGCCACAATCCCTTCTACAATGAGCAGTTCTTC
CDR3 protein: CASSKAGGHNPFYNEQFF

J gene: TRBJ1-4
clone size: NA
V gene: TRBV6-5
D gene: TRBD1
CDR3 DNA: TGTGCCAGCAGCGGGACAGGGGGCGACGGTGAAAAACTGTTTTTT
CDR3 protein: CASSGTGGDGEKLFF

J gene: TRBJ2-7
clone size: few
V gene: TRBV29-1
D gene: NA
CDR3 DNA: TGCAGCGCCTGGGACTGGAGCTCCTACGAGCAGTACTTC
CDR3 protein: CSAWDWSSYEQYF

J gene: TRBJ2-7
clone size: NA
V gene: TRBV28
D gene: TRBD1
CDR3 DNA: TGTGCCAGCAGTCGGATTGGGACAGGGGACTTCTACGAGCAGTACTTC
CDR3 protein: CASSRIGTGDFYEQYF

J gene: TRBJ1-2
clone size: NA
V gene: TRBV28
D gene: TRBD1
CDR3 DNA: TGTGCCAGCAGTAAGCAACAGGGGGCTCGGGGCTACACCTTC
CDR3 protein: CASSKQQGARGYTF

J gene: TRBJ2-1
clone size: NA
V gene: TRBV7-9
D gene: TRBD1
CDR3 DNA: TGTGCCAGCAGCCCGAAGCCGGGACAGGGCTACAATGAGCAGTTCTTC
CDR3 protein: CASSPKPGQGYNEQFF

J gene: TRBJ1-2
clone size: NA
V gene: TRBV27
D gene: TRBD1
CDR3 DNA: TGTGCCAGCGGGACAGCAGCGGGCTACACCTTC
CDR3 protein: CASGTAAGYTF